This T cell receptor beta chain is drawn from a study of T cell repertoires in cytomegalovirus infection. About the research overall: Matching HLA type and CMV infection were both indicated by public TCR beta signatures.

Findings and caveats of the study: CMV-specific HLA-C-restricted TCR beta clonotypes dominated the ex vivo response.

This clonotype has at least ten counts. Its antigen remains unknown. TCRdb used MiXCR to reprocess the reads, holding one entry per CDR3 protein. In the table there are approximately 700,000 distinct CDR3 sequences, about 40% of which are singletons. V was cut by 6 bases and J by 9 bases, with 12 bases left in between. Germline V CDR1 and CDR2: SGHVS, FNYEAQ. The CDR3 has 13 amino acids. The sample consisted of PBMCs. This chain connects TRBV7-6 to TRBJ1-6, with D hard to call. This TCR derives from a human donor in good health (CMV status not recorded). Some clones in this sample may be carry-over from other donors' samples. CDR3 in amino acids: CASRNSASSPLHF. Here the CDR3 DNA reads TGTGCCAGCAGGAATTCAGCATCTTCACCCCTCCACTTT.